This T cell receptor beta chain was captured in a study of human T cells and chemical hapten exposure (dated by TCRdb to the early 2020s). At the level of the whole study: For sensitization, 2% DPC in acetone was applied to a roughly 2 cm by roughly 2 cm area of upper inner arm skin. Alopecia areata with under or over 50% scalp involvement, alopecia totalis and alopecia universalis were represented in the patient cohort, which was mostly female. Weekly therapeutic DPC doses were additionally applied to the scalp of patients throughout the approximately 25-week study period. Patch testing was done on the upper back using Finn chambers containing 0.01% DPC, and results were scored after 6 days according to International Contact Dermatitis Research Group standards. The study tracked peripheral blood TCR repertoire changes in vivo during primary and secondary sensitization to the hapten diphenylcyclopropenone (DPC) in alopecia patients. Around 30 alopecia patients provided blood for TCR sequencing at one to four time points (pre-sensitization, 2, 6 and 24 weeks). Blood was sampled from patients pre-sensitization (week 0) and at 2, 6 and about 24 weeks after DPC sensitization. The libraries were sequenced as a pool, and the TCR yield per sample differed mostly because of small variations in library volumes within the pool. The paper as a whole reports these results and caveats: After repeated subsampling, the strength of the expansion versus patch-test correlation and the threshold at which it became significant changed. Patch test score correlated positively with the number of PT1 expanded TCRs, reaching significance at thresholds 8, 16 and 32 but not at 4. The number of TCRs above 1 in 1000 frequency did not change with DPC sensitization; there was no evidence of global repertoire structure alterations. Significantly more large CDR3 similarity clusters were formed by expanded TCRs than by pre-sensitization or healthy control sets, consistent with antigen-driven responses. Alopecia, a presumed autoimmune disease, was present in all patients, so the immune response of the patients might differ from that of healthy individuals.

The time point label, read with the paper, signifies: pre-sensitization, week 0. This specimen's treatment or condition label, per the study, means: therapeutic diphenylcyclopropenone sensitization with weekly scalp DPC. At every patch-test visit, the blood draw took place before the patch test was put on. To be eligible, patients had to be aged 18 to 70, diagnosed with alopecia and judged suitable for DPC therapy, while pregnant patients were excluded. Total RNA was extracted from unfractionated whole blood that had been collected in Tempus Blood RNA tubes. The germline V gene yields LGHNT for CDR1 and FRNRAP for CDR2. The cysteine opens and the phenylalanine closes a CDR3 of 12 amino acids. Just CDR3 DNA is preserved here, 36 bases in frame from base 1. The junction carries 13 bases between V and J, which are trimmed by 7 bases and 9 bases respectively. This clonotype has more than one count but fewer than ten. This receptor's antigen is unknown. Base qualities are not at hand, and no much larger clone is one base apart.

Library preparation was by RACE. Sequencing instrument: NextSeq 500. During library preparation, unique molecular identifiers were attached to individual cDNA molecules so that TCRs could be counted quantitatively and reproducibly. Both TCR alpha and TCR beta chains were sequenced from each blood RNA sample. As for the original processing: Samples had a median of 95,638 TCRs, with a range from roughly 20,000 to 700,000. The Decombinator software suite was used to annotate V, J and CDR3 in the TCR reads. For PS versus PT1 abundance plots, all samples were subsampled to the same number of TCRs (28,000). TCRs were defined as expanded if absent before sensitization and observed at least eight times at the 2-week time point. TCRdb trimmed the raw reads at Q25, called clones with MiXCR and kept productive beta chains. Each CDR3 protein gets just one entry, which takes the most common genes and DNA from the rows behind it. Here the V and J calls rest on TCRdb's processing, not on the authors' analysis. This sample comprises roughly 260,000 distinct CDR3 sequences, around 9.3% of them detected only once. The top ten hold about 2.5% of the sample.

The material was whole blood, obtained in connection with sensitization to the hapten diphenylcyclopropenone (DPC). This receptor was obtained from a woman aged 40 to 55 with alopecia areata. Some clones in this sample may be carry-over from other donors' samples. The rearranged chain carries TRBV12-5 and TRBJ1-5; a confident D gene designation cannot be given. The DNA sequence is as follows: TGTGCTAGTGCCCTTGGTGGAGGGCCCCAGCATTTT. This sequence encodes CASALGGGPQHF. The CDR3, completed at both ends by the reference TRBV12-5 and TRBJ1-5 genes, gives the full variable domain DARVTQTPRHKVTEMGQEVTMRCQPILGHNTVFWYRQTMMQGLELLAYFRNRAPLDDSGMPKDRFSAEMPDATLATLKIQPSEPRDSAVYFCASALGGGPQHFGDGTRLSIL.